This note documents a single TCR beta chain sequence. No cognate antigen has been identified for it. No per-base quality is available; no much larger clone lies one base away. CD8 naive samples were obtained by positive selection for CCR7 among CD45RO-negative cells, yielding a CD45RA+CCR7+ population from which TemRA cells were excluded. The donors were healthy, HIV-negative adults with no recently reported acute infections or vaccinations. Every donor was a Caucasian adult living in Nashville, Tennessee, USA. After blood collection by leukapheresis, PBMCs were isolated using Ficoll-Histopaque density gradient centrifugation and then cryopreserved in the vapor phase of liquid nitrogen. Analytical flow cytometry was used to check the purity and quantity of every magnetically sorted T cell population. Genomic DNA was isolated from every sorted fraction and measured by UV absorbance on a Nanodrop 2000c.

This sample is drawn from a study of shared clonotypes between healthy human individuals (TCRdb year 2020). Study-wide context: The cohort comprised two women and a few men aged 18 to 49 years. For each donor, three plates each were used for CD4 naive and CD4 memory, two plates were used for CD8 naive, and one plate was used for CD8 memory. The study deeply sequenced blood TCR repertoires of roughly five healthy adults to estimate repertoire size and the extent of clonotype sharing between individuals. Each donor's leukapheresis produced roughly between about 0.9 and 9.5 billion PBMCs. Libraries were prepared and TCR repertoires were sequenced by different laboratories using diverse techniques, in order to increase sequencing depth and limit assay-specific biases. The full study reports these points: Rarefaction of sorted-subset datasets indicated incomplete sequencing despite the large sequencing depth. The genetic and exposure-history diversity represented was limited by the small number of donors. Naive subsets generally had larger estimated clonotype richness than memory subsets did. Sampling was restricted to blood, and TCR repertoires in tissues likely differ from the TCR repertoires found in blood. Pairwise subsampling indicated that sequencing depth was expected to affect the degree of clonotype sharing among donors. Across four donors, approximately 4.9% of naive CD4, approximately 3.6% of naive CD8, 2% to 2.5% of memory CD4, and approximately 0.4% of memory CD8 clonotypes were shared. Higher generation probabilities were observed for clonotypes shared by all four sorted-subset donors than for non-shared clonotypes.

The CDR3 spans 15 residues, from the cysteine through the phenylalanine. Only CDR3 DNA remains: 45 bases, in frame from the first base. Trimming removed 4 bases from V and 1 base from J, leaving 13 bases between the germline ends. From the germline V gene, CDR1 is SGHDT and CDR2 is YYEEEE. TCR CDR3 regions were amplified from genomic DNA by multiplex PCR using the deep immunoSEQ assay. Extracted genomic DNA from each cell subset was spread evenly across all wells of several immunoSEQ 96-well plates, with each plate serving as a replicate. For sorted subsets, roughly 0.2 ug genomic DNA, equal to tens of thousands of T cell genomes, was loaded into each replicate PCR. Purified libraries were quantified with a Qubit 3.0 fluorometer, sized on a Bioanalyzer 2100, and re-quantified with the KAPA Library Quantification kit. Every immunoSEQ 96-well plate was sequenced on a separate single-read 150-cycle Illumina NextSeq 550 flow cell. The authors' analysis ran thus. The immunoSEQ output contained only junctional sequences without quality scores, so filtering could not match that applied to full-length reads. To assign V/J genes and CDR3, sequences were annotated using PyIR, a Python wrapper for IgBLAST v1.9, with IMGT germline references. Any read was removed if the V/J assignment was weak (E-value above 1e-6), the CDR3 was missing, or the read contained stop codons, out-of-frame junctions, or ambiguous translated residues. V3J clonotypes were defined as sequences sharing an identical inferred V gene, J gene, and CDR3 amino acid sequence. Percentage overlap between repertoires was calculated by dividing the number of shared unique clonotypes by the size of the smaller repertoire. Three approaches were used to assess repertoire richness: RTK rarefaction, the Chao1 estimator, and Recon v2.1 estimates of unobserved clonotypes. Generation probabilities were computed with OLGA for all TCRbeta clonotypes obtained by the gDNA method from four donors. The table was pulled from immuneACCESS by TCRdb, which kept in-frame rearrangements only. Such tables lose some clones; where checked, under half of the loss comes from unresolved V genes, and the rest has no known cause. V and J calls and clone size are copied from that table; D and trimming were computed from the DNA. This sample lists about 1,900,000 clones; approximately 94% were detected once. The ten most abundant clones make up under 1.5% of the sample.

Sample: naive CD8+ T cells sorted from blood. This sample's cell subset or site label indicates: CD45RA+CCR7+. The TCR comes from a man aged 18 to 35 in good health. This sequence uses TRBV5-6 and TRBJ2-3; the D gene is tentatively TRBD1 or TRBD2, each matching 5 bases. The CDR3 sequence is CASSDGVGGTDTQYF. The nucleotide sequence reads as follows: TGTGCCAGCAGCGACGGTGTGGGGGGCACAGATACGCAGTATTTT.